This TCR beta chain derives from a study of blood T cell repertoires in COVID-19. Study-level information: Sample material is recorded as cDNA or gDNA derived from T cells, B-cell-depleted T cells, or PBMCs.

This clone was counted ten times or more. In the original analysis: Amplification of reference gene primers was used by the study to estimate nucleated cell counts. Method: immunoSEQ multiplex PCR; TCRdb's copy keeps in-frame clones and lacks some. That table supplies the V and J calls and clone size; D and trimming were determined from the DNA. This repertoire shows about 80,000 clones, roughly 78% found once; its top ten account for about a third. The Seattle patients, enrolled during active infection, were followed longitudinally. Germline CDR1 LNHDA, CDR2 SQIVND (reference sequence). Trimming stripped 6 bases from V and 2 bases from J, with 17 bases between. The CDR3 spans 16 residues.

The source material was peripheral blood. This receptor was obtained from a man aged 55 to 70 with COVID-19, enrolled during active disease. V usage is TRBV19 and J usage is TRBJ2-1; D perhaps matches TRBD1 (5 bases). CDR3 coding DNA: TGTGCCAGTAGGATTACGAGGACAAGCACCTACAATGAGCAGTTCTTC. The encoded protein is CASRITRTSTYNEQFF.